This TCR beta chain was sequenced in a study of response to subunit inactivated influenza vaccine. TCRdb recomputed calls from the RT-PCR reads with MiXCR, one row per CDR3 protein. This sample has about 310,000 distinct CDR3 sequences, with over 20% found just once. Only a few counts were recorded for this clonotype. V was trimmed by 6 bases and J by 3 bases, leaving 24 bases between them. The CDR3 contains 17 residues. This clonotype was obtained from a man between 50 and 69 years old who received an inactivated influenza vaccine. The chain joins TRBV12-3 or TRBV12-4 to TRBJ2-7; no reliable D call. The material was PBMCs from blood, obtained approximately 22 months after vaccination. The CDR3 DNA reads TGTGCCAGCAGCCCGAGACAAACAGCTTTTACAGTCTACGAGCAGTACTTC. Protein sequence: CASSPRQTAFTVYEQYF.